Shown below are 4 T cell receptor beta chains from a single sample sequenced in a study of shared clonotypes between healthy human individuals. This table comes from immunoSEQ multiplex PCR, and its TCRdb copy is limited to in-frame clones, with some not included. The data contain approximately 530,000 clones, around 96% of them singletons. Sample: naive CD4+ T cells sorted from blood. Noted subset: CD45RA+ positively selected. The receptors derive from a woman aged 30 to 39 in good health.

The rearrangement uses TRBV29-1 and TRBJ2-7; 13 bases match TRBD2. J lost 5 bases, V lost 4 bases, and 8 bases had no gene match. CDR3 length: 15 amino acids. CDR1 is SQVTM and CDR2 is ANQGSEA in the germline V gene. Here the CDR3 reads CSVVPGLAGADEQYF. The CDR3 coding sequence is TGCAGCGTTGTCCCTGGACTAGCGGGAGCTGACGAGCAGTACTTC.

This clone was recorded only once. The chain combines TRBV7-6 with TRBJ1-1, with D unclear. The CDR3 length is 13 residues. The germline V gene has CDR1 SGHVS and CDR2 FNYEAQ. V lost 1 base and J lost 1, with 4 bases in between. CDR3 in amino acids: CASSLGRNTEAFF. The CDR3 nucleotides read TGTGCCAGCAGCTTAGGGCGGAACACTGAAGCTTTCTTT.

Concerning this clone: Other DNA sequences within the sample encode an identical CDR3. The chain employs TRBV28 and TRBJ1-5, with D hard to call. V lost 6 bases and J 2 bases, leaving 2 bases between the germline ends. CDR1 and CDR2 (germline): MDHEN, SYDVKM. This CDR3 spans 11 amino acids. The DNA for the CDR3 is TGTGCCAGCAGCCGCAATCAGCCCCAGCATTTT. Encoded protein: CASSRNQPQHF.

This chain links TRBV28 with TRBJ2-3; TRBD1 aligns across 8 bases. The CDR3 contains 16 residues. Looked up from germline, CDR1 is MDHEN and CDR2 is SYDVKM. Unmatched junction bases numbered 12, after V lost 4 bases and J lost 6 bases. The CDR3 region has the DNA TGTGCCAGCAGTTCCCAAGGACAGGGCGAAGGGGATACGCAGTATTTT. Its translation: CASSSQGQGEGDTQYF.